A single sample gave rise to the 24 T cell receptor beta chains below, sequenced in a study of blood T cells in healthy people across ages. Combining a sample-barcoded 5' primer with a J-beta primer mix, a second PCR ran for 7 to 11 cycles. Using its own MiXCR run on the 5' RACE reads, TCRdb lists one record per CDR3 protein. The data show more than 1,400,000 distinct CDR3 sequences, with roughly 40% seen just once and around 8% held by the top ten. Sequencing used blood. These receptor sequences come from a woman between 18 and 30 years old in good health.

The CDR3 loop is CAIKAGDYYGYTF. The CDR3 nucleotides read TGTGCCATCAAGGCAGGGGATTACTATGGCTACACCTTC. This chain links TRBV10-3 with TRBJ1-2, with D possibly TRBD1 on 6 matching bases. Trimming removed 7 bases at V and 3 bases at J, with 12 bases between. Germline CDR1 and CDR2: ENHRY and SYGVKD. This CDR3 has 13 residues.

CDR3 sequence: CASSKAGGRGGYGYTF. Written as DNA, the CDR3 is TGTGCCAGCAGCAAAGCTGGAGGCAGGGGCGGCTATGGCTACACCTTC. V gene TRBV21-1 combines with J gene TRBJ1-2; the table assigns TRBD1, which was not confirmed against the DNA. TRBV21-1 is a known pseudogene. The CDR3 contains 16 residues.

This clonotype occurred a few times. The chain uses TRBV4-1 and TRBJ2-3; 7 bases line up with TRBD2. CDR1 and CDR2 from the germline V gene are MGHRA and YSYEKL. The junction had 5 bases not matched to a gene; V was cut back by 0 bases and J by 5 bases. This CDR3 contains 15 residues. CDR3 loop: CASSQEPLAVDTQYF. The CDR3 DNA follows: TGCGCCAGCAGCCAAGAGCCCCTAGCGGTAGATACGCAGTATTTT.

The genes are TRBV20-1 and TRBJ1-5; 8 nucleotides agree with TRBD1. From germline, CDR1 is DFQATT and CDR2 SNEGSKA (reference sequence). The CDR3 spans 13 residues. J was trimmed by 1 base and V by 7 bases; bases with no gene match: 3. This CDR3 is CSGRQGSNQPQHF. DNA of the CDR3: TGCAGTGGCCGACAGGGGAGCAATCAGCCCCAGCATTTT.

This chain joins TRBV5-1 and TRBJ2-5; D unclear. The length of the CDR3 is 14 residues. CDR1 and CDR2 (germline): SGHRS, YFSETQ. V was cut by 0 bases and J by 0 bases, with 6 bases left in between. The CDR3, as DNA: TGCGCCAGCAGCTTGGCCGGCGACCAAGAGACCCAGTACTTC. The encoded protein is CASSLAGDQETQYF.

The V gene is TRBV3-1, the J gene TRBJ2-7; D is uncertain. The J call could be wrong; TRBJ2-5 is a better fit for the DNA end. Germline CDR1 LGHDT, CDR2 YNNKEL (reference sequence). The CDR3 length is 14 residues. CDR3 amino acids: CASSQVQLQETQYF. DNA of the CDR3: TGTGCCAGCAGCCAAGTCCAACTCCAAGAGACCCAGTACTTC.

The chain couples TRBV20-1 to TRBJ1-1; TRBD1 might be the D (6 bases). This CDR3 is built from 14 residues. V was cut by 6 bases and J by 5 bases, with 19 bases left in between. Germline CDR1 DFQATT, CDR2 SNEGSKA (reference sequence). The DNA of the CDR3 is TGCAGTGCCGCGCCGGACAGCGCGGAGACTGAAGCTTTCTTT. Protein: CSAAPDSAETEAFF.

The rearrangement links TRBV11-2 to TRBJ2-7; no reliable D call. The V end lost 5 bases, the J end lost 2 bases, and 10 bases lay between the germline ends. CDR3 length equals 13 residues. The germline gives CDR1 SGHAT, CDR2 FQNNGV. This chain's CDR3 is CASSPHRTYEQYF. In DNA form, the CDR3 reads TGTGCCAGCAGCCCCCATCGCACCTACGAGCAGTACTTC.

In nucleotides, the CDR3 is TGCAGTGCGTTCCGGGGATACGAGCAGTACTTC. This gives the protein CSAFRGYEQYF. The chain links TRBV20-1 to TRBJ2-7; D is perhaps TRBD2 (5 bases). The CDR3 is 11 residues long. V lost 6 bases and J lost 4, with 10 bases in between. Germline assignment: CDR1 DFQATT and CDR2 SNEGSKA (reference sequence).

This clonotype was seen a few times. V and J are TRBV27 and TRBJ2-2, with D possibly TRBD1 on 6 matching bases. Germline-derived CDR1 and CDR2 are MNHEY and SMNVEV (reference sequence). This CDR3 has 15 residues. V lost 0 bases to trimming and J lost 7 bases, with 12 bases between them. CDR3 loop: CASSLSRTANGELFF. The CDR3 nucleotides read TGTGCCAGCAGTTTATCCCGGACAGCAAACGGGGAGCTGTTTTTT.

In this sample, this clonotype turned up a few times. CDR3 residues: CASSLILAGDNEQFF. CDR3 DNA: TGTGCCAGCAGCTTGATACTAGCGGGGGATAATGAGCAGTTCTTC. V is TRBV11-2 and J is TRBJ2-1, with 11 nucleotides matching TRBD2. CDR1 SGHAT and CDR2 FQNNGV come from the germline V gene. With 3 bases clipped from V and 7 bases from J, the junction kept 5 bases outside the gene matches. The CDR3 sequence is 15 residues long.

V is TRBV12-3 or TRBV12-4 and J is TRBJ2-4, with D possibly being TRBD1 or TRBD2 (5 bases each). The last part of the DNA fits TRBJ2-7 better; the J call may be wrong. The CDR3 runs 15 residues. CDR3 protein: CASSSQGPAIYEQYF. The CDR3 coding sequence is TGTGCCAGCAGTTCGCAGGGACCTGCGATCTACGAGCAGTACTTC.

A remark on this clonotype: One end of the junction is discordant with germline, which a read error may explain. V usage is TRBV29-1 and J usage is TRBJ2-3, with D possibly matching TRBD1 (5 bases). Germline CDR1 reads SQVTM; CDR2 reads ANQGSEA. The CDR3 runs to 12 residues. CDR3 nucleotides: TGCAGCGTTGACTGGGGCACAGATACGCGGTATTTT. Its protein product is CSVDWGTDTRYF.

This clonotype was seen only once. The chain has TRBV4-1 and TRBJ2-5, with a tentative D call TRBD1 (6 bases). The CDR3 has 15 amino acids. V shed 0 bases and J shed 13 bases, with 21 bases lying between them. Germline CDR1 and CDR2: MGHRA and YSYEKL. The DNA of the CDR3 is TGCGCCAGCAGCCAAGATTCGGGACATCTTGGGGGCGCGTACTTC. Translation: CASSQDSGHLGGAYF.

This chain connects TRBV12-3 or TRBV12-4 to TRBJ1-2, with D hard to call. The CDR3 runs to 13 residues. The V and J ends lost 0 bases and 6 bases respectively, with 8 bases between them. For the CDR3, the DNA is TGTGCCAGCAGTTTAGCCCCCGTGAATGGCTACACCTTC. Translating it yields CASSLAPVNGYTF.

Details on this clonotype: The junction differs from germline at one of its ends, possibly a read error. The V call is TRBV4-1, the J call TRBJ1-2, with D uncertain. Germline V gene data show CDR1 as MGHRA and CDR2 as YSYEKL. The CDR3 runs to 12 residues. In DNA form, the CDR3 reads TGCGCCAGCGGCCACCCCCTGGGGGGCTACACCTTC. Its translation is CASGHPLGGYTF.

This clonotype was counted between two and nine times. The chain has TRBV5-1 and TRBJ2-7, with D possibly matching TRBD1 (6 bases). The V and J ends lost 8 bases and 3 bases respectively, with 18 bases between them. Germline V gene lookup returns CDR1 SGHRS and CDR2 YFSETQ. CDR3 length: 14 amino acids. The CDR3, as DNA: TGCGCCAGGGCATACCGGGACACGTTCTACGAGCAGTACTTC. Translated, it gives CARAYRDTFYEQYF.

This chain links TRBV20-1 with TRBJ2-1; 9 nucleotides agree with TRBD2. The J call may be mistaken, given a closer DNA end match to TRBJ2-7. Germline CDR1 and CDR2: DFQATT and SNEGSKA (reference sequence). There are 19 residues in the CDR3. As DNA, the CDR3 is TGCAGTGCTCTGAACCCGGGAGGAGCGGGGGGAGGTTCCTACAATGAGCAGTACTTC. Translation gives CSALNPGGAGGGSYNEQYF.

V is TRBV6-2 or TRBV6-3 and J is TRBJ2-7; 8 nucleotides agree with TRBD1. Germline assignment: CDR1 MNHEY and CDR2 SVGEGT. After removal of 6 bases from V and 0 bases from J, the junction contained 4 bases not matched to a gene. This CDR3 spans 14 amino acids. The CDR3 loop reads CASRVQGVSYEQYF. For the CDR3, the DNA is TGTGCCAGCAGAGTACAGGGGGTCTCCTACGAGCAGTACTTC.

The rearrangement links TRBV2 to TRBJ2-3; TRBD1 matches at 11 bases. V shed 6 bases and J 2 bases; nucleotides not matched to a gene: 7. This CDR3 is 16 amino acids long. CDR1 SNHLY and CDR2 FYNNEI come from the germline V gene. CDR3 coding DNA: TGTGCCAGCAGAGATGGGACAGGGGGAAACACAGATACGCAGTATTTT. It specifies CASRDGTGGNTDTQYF.

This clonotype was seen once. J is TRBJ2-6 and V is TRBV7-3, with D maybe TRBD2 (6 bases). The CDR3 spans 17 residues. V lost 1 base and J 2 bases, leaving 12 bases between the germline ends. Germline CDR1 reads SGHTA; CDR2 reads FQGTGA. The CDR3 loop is CASSLIGGGPGANVLTF. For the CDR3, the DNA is TGTGCCAGCAGCTTAATAGGCGGAGGGCCTGGGGCCAACGTCCTGACTTTC.

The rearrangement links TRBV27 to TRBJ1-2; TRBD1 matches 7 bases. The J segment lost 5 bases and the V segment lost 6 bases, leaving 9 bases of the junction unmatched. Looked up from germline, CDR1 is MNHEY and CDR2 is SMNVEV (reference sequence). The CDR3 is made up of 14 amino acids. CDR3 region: CASRTSGGSYGYTF. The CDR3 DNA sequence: TGTGCCAGCAGAACCTCAGGGGGGAGTTATGGCTACACCTTC.

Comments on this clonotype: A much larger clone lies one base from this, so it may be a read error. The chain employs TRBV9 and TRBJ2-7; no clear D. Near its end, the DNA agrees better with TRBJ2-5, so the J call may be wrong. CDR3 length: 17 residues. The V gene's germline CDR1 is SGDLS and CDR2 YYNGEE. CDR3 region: CASSPGSSISLRETQYF. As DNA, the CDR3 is TGTGCCAGCAGCCCCGGGTCTTCCATCTCCTTACGAGAGACCCAGTACTTC.

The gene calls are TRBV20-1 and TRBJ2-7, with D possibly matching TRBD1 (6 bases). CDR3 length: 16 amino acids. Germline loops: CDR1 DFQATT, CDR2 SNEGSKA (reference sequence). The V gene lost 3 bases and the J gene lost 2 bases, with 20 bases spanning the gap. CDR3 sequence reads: CSASGAQLGQAYEQYF. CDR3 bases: TGCAGTGCTAGTGGGGCCCAGTTGGGACAAGCCTACGAGCAGTACTTC.